These 21 T cell receptor beta chains share one sample of origin, sequenced in a study of CD8 T cells in ankylosing spondylitis (dated by TCRdb to about 2017). Libraries were constructed by 5' RACE. The instrument was an Illumina HiSeq 2500. TCRdb applied fastp at Q25 and MiXCR to the public reads, then kept only in-frame beta chains. Each entry merges the rows of one CDR3 protein and shows their most common DNA and genes. Here the sample has hundreds of thousands of distinct CDR3 sequences; more than 25% occur a single time. The ten largest clones capture roughly 4.2% of the sample. The sample was blood, either unsorted or a sorted T cell fraction (not recorded which). The origin of the receptors is a male donor with ankylosing spondylitis or in good health (not recorded which).

V is TRBV20-1 and J is TRBJ2-5; a possible D gene is TRBD2 (7 bases). V lost 6 bases, J lost 2 bases, and 19 bases lay in between. Germline V CDR1 and CDR2: DFQATT, SNEGSKA (reference sequence). The CDR3 extends over 15 amino acids. Here the CDR3 DNA reads TGCAGTGCGGGGGGGGCAGGGAGAGGTCAAGAGACCCAGTACTTC. Translating it yields CSAGGAGRGQETQYF.

This chain joins TRBV12-3 or TRBV12-4 and TRBJ2-3; D may correspond to TRBD1 or TRBD2 (5 bases each). The V end lost 6 bases, the J end lost 1 base, and 11 bases lay between the germline ends. The CDR3 extends over 14 amino acids. CDR3: CASSRDGGTDTQYF. The CDR3 bases are TGTGCCAGCAGCCGGGACGGTGGCACAGATACGCAGTATTTT.

In its sample, this clonotype was seen a few times. The chain couples TRBV12-3 or TRBV12-4 to TRBJ1-1, with D unclear. V lost 1 base and J 4 bases, leaving 10 bases between the germline ends. The CDR3 loop spans 14 amino acids. Here the CDR3 DNA reads TGTGCCAGCAGTTTAGTAGCGCGGGGCACTGAAGCTTTCTTT. Translating it yields CASSLVARGTEAFF.

This clonotype was found a few times. The rearrangement joins TRBV30 to TRBJ2-7; 8 bases agree with TRBD2. Germline lookup yields CDR1 GTSNPN and CDR2 SVGIG (reference sequence). The CDR3 runs 12 residues. CDR3 residues: CATRGGTYEQYF. Written as DNA, the CDR3 is TGTGCTACCCGGGGGGGGACCTACGAGCAGTACTTC.

This clonotype was recorded a few times. V and J are TRBV27 and TRBJ1-5; a weak D match, TRBD1 (5 bases). Germline V CDR1 and CDR2: MNHEY, SMNVEV (reference sequence). CDR3 length equals 13 residues. The V gene lost 5 bases and the J gene lost 3 bases, with 8 bases spanning the gap. As DNA, the CDR3 is TGTGCCAGCAGTCCCAGGGACAATCAGCCCCAGCATTTT. Amino acids: CASSPRDNQPQHF.

The CDR3 bases are TGTGCCAGCAGGGCCTCATGGGGGGAGACCCAGTACTTC. It yields the protein CASRASWGETQYF. V and J are TRBV2 and TRBJ2-5; D possibly uses TRBD1 or TRBD2 (5 bases each). Germline V gene data show CDR1 as SNHLY and CDR2 as FYNNEI. With 6 bases removed from V and 5 bases from J, the gap between germline ends came to 13 bases. The CDR3 sequence is 13 residues long.

This clonotype is a singleton in its sample. The chain couples TRBV12-3 or TRBV12-4 to TRBJ2-3; 10 nucleotides match TRBD1. V gave up 2 bases and J gave up 2 bases; unmatched junction bases: 13. This CDR3 has 19 residues. The CDR3 spells CASSLSGFSGTGDTDTQYF. DNA of the CDR3: TGTGCCAGCAGTTTATCCGGGTTTTCCGGGACAGGGGACACAGATACGCAGTATTTT.

The chain joins TRBV29-1 to TRBJ2-3; a weak D match, TRBD2 (7 bases). In germline, CDR1 is SQVTM, CDR2 ANQGSEA. This CDR3 is 17 amino acids long. Between the trimmed V and J ends, which lost 8 bases and 4 bases, there was a span of 28 bases. The CDR3 nucleotides are TGCAGCTTGTTAGGTTACCTAGGGGGGGGAAAGCCAGATACGCAGTATTTT. Translated: CSLLGYLGGGKPDTQYF.

The rearrangement joins TRBV4-2 to TRBJ2-7; D remains unclear. This CDR3 has 14 residues. CDR1 is LGHNA, CDR2 YNFKEQ, per germline. Trimming stripped 0 bases from V and 6 bases from J, with 12 bases between. Here the CDR3 DNA reads TGTGCCAGCAGCCAAGATCGAGGAATGGGCGAGCAGTACTTC. It translates to CASSQDRGMGEQYF.

In this sample, this clonotype turned up a few times. The genes are TRBV7-6 and TRBJ2-7; TRBD1 aligns across 11 bases. Germline loops: CDR1 SGHVS, CDR2 FNYEAQ. The CDR3 is made up of 15 amino acids. Unmatched junction bases numbered 5, after V lost 2 bases and J lost 5 bases. The CDR3 protein is CASSLFGQGAHEQYF. The CDR3 DNA reads as TGTGCCAGCAGCTTATTCGGACAGGGGGCTCACGAGCAGTACTTC.

This clonotype was seen a few times. This chain joins TRBV7-9 and TRBJ2-1; 9 bases agree with TRBD2. J gave up 0 bases and V 6 bases, and 9 bases lay outside the gene matches. CDR3 length: 17 amino acids. Germline V gives CDR1 SEHNR, CDR2 FQNEAQ (reference sequence). This CDR3 reads CASRLVSGGRSYNEQFF. The CDR3 DNA is TGTGCCAGCAGGCTCGTTAGCGGGGGACGCTCCTACAATGAGCAGTTCTTC.

This clonotype was detected a few times. The V gene is TRBV18, the J gene TRBJ2-3; no reliable D call. This CDR3 has 12 residues. Trimming stripped 4 bases from V and 3 bases from J, with 5 bases between. The germline V gene has CDR1 KGHSH and CDR2 LQKENI. CDR3 sequence reads: CASSRATDTQYF. Written as DNA, the CDR3 is TGTGCCAGCTCACGAGCGACAGATACGCAGTATTTT.

In this sample, this clonotype turned up a few times. The J gene is TRBJ1-1, the V gene TRBV20-1; no clear D. The CDR3 is 15 amino acids. CDR1 is DFQATT, CDR2 SNEGSKA, per germline (reference sequence). Trimming pared 1 base from V and 3 bases from J, leaving 15 bases between. The CDR3 coding sequence is TGCAGTGCTAGAGGTGTGGGGTACTGGGACACTGAAGCTTTCTTT. Amino acids: CSARGVGYWDTEAFF.

The gene calls are TRBV4-1 and TRBJ2-3, with 9 nucleotides matching TRBD2. The CDR3 spans 16 residues. Germline V CDR1 and CDR2: MGHRA, YSYEKL. V gave up 3 bases and J gave up 5 bases; unmatched junction bases: 9. The CDR3 protein is CASSQPQRGVKDTQYF. CDR3 bases: TGCGCCAGCAGCCAGCCCCAGCGGGGGGTGAAAGATACGCAGTATTTT.

This clonotype was observed a handful of times. The chain links TRBV5-6 to TRBJ1-1, with no clear D. This CDR3 contains 14 residues. CDR1 is SGHDT, CDR2 YYEEEE, per germline. Deletions cut 2 bases from V and 3 bases from J, with 11 bases between. The CDR3 sequence: CASSFAQQDTEAFF. The CDR3 coding sequence is TGTGCCAGCAGCTTCGCACAGCAGGACACTGAAGCTTTCTTT.

The chain joins TRBV3-1 to TRBJ2-3; the match to TRBD2 covers 9 bases. The CDR3 extends over 17 amino acids. Trimming removed 7 bases from V and 6 bases from J; junction bases left unmatched: 17. The germline V gene encodes CDR1 LGHDT and CDR2 YNNKEL (reference sequence). This CDR3 reads CASTKGLRGGASDTQYF. CDR3 coding DNA: TGTGCCAGCACCAAAGGTTTGCGGGGGGGGGCATCGGATACGCAGTATTTT.

A few counts support this clonotype. The chain has TRBV29-1 and TRBJ2-5; D is undetermined. V shed 0 bases and J shed 2 bases, with 10 bases lying between them. The CDR3 spans 14 residues. CDR1 and CDR2 from the germline V gene are SQVTM and ANQGSEA. The CDR3 DNA reads TGCAGCGTTGAAGAGCCGGACGGACAAGAGACCCAGTACTTC. Translating it yields CSVEEPDGQETQYF.

This clonotype was recorded only once. The chain joins TRBV5-1 to TRBJ2-1; D perhaps matches TRBD1 (6 bases). V was clipped by 5 bases and J by 0 bases, with 33 bases between them. The V gene's germline CDR1 is SGHRS and CDR2 YFSETQ. This CDR3 contains 22 residues. CDR3 region: CASRDSGWRLKTGDLSYNEQFF. The CDR3 region has the DNA TGCGCCAGCAGGGACTCGGGCTGGAGGCTAAAGACAGGTGACCTCTCCTACAATGAGCAGTTCTTC. The entire variable domain, with the rest obtained from reference TRBV5-1 and TRBJ2-1, is as follows: KAGVTQTPRYLIKTRGQQVTLSCSPISGHRSVSWYQQTPGQGLQFLFEYFSETQRNKGNFPGRFSGRQFSNSRSEMNVSTLELGDSALYLCASRDSGWRLKTGDLSYNEQFFGPGTRLTVL.

This clonotype appeared a few times. The rearrangement joins TRBV20-1 to TRBJ2-7; tentatively, D is TRBD2 (6 bases). CDR1 DFQATT and CDR2 SNEGSKA come from the germline V gene (reference sequence). The CDR3 is 13 amino acids. V lost 3 bases and J lost 5, with 14 bases in between. The CDR3 loop is CSASGGPTDEQYF. Written as DNA, the CDR3 is TGCAGTGCTAGCGGGGGTCCTACAGACGAGCAGTACTTC.

This clonotype was found a few times. CDR3: CASSFDSSGANVLTF. The CDR3 DNA follows: TGCGCCAGCAGCTTCGACAGCTCTGGGGCCAACGTCCTGACTTTC. The rearrangement uses TRBV5-1 and TRBJ2-6; possible D gene TRBD1, 5 bases. Trimming removed 2 bases at V and 0 bases at J, with 6 bases between. CDR3 length equals 15 residues. Germline V gene data show CDR1 as SGHRS and CDR2 as YFSETQ.

The J gene is TRBJ2-1, the V gene TRBV12-3 or TRBV12-4, with 11 bases lining up with TRBD1. With 5 bases clipped from V and 6 bases from J, the junction kept 12 bases outside the gene matches. CDR3 size: 17 residues. The CDR3 loop is CASSNVKDRGQGNEQFF. The CDR3 bases are TGTGCCAGCAGTAACGTAAAGGACAGGGGGCAAGGCAATGAGCAGTTCTTC.